The 26 T cell receptor beta chains below all came from one sample that was sequenced in a study of blood T cell repertoires in COVID-19. The data were produced by immunoSEQ multiplex PCR, yet TCRdb's version contains in-frame clones alone and is incomplete. The table lists roughly 200,000 clones, roughly 85% of them singletons. The sequencing sample was made of PBMCs or T cells enriched from blood (not recorded which). Receptor source: a man aged 35 to 55 who had recovered from COVID-19.

The genes are TRBV6-5 and TRBJ1-3; D is unclear. Germline V gene data show CDR1 as MNHEY and CDR2 as SVGAGI. V shed 6 bases and J shed 4 bases, with 13 bases lying between them. CDR3 length: 14 residues. CDR3 nucleotides: TGTGCCAGCAGGGGGAGTTTGACCGGAAACACCATATATTTT. This codes for CASRGSLTGNTIYF.

The CDR3 loop reads CASTLQGGSPLHF. CDR3 DNA sequence: TGTGCCAGCACGCTCCAAGGAGGTTCACCCCTCCACTTT. The gene calls are TRBV7-2 and TRBJ1-6; D uncertain. CDR1 and CDR2 (germline): SGHTA, FQGNSA. Trimming took off 7 bases at V and 9 bases at J, with 13 bases between the two ends. This CDR3 is 13 amino acids long.

To note about this clone: Sequence at one end of the junction differs from germline and may be a read error. The V and J genes are TRBV19 and TRBJ2-3; 12 bases are shared with TRBD2. The CDR3 extends over 17 amino acids. Germline values: CDR1 LNHDA, CDR2 SQIVND (reference sequence). The CDR3 region has the DNA TGTGCCAGTAGTGATATGGCGACTAGCGGGAGCAAAGATACGCAGTATTTT. Residues: CASSDMATSGSKDTQYF. Supplemented by reference TRBV19 and TRBJ2-3, the full variable domain reads DGGITQSPKYLFRKEGQNVTLSCEQNLNHDAMYWYRQDPGQGLRLIYYSQIVNDFQKGDIAEGYSVSREKKESFPLTVTSAQKNPTAFYLCASSDMATSGSKDTQYFGPGTRLTVL.

This clone was seen a few times. The chain combines TRBV5-8 with TRBJ1-2, with D unresolved. This CDR3 has 13 residues. Trimming removed 3 bases at V and 5 bases at J, with 11 bases between. Germline lookup yields CDR1 SGHTS and CDR2 YDEGEE. As DNA, the CDR3 is TGTGCCAGCAGCTACGAAAGGACTTATGGCTACACCTTC. Translating gives CASSYERTYGYTF.

The rearrangement links TRBV11-1 to TRBJ2-7; 9 bases fit TRBD1. Germline values: CDR1 SGHAT, CDR2 FQDESV (reference sequence). The CDR3 consists of 14 residues. V shed 1 base and J 3 bases; nucleotides not matched to a gene: 1. This CDR3 is CASSLGTGVYEQYF. In DNA, the CDR3 is TGTGCCAGCAGCTTAGGGACAGGGGTCTACGAGCAGTACTTC.

J is TRBJ2-5 and V is TRBV11-3; D gene uncertain. This CDR3 is built from 15 residues. Trimming shortened V by 2 bases and J by 0 bases, and 10 bases separated the two germline ends. The germline gives CDR1 SGHNT, CDR2 YENEEA. In DNA form, the CDR3 reads TGTGCCAGCAGCTTACTGGCCGTGTACCAAGAGACCCAGTACTTC. Translating gives CASSLLAVYQETQYF.

V gene TRBV11-3 combines with J gene TRBJ2-1, with 11 bases identical to TRBD1. Per germline, CDR1 SGHNT and CDR2 YENEEA. This CDR3 contains 15 residues. V shed 1 base and J 5 bases; nucleotides not matched to a gene: 1. CDR3 sequence: CASSLGTGGHNEQFF. In DNA, the CDR3 is TGTGCCAGCAGCTTAGGGACAGGGGGCCACAATGAGCAGTTCTTC.

The gene calls are TRBV5-1 and TRBJ2-2, with 8 positions matching TRBD1. V lost 0 bases, J lost 5 bases, and 6 bases stayed unmatched. The CDR3 is 16 residues long. Germline V gives CDR1 SGHRS, CDR2 YFSETQ. For the CDR3, the DNA is TGCGCCAGCAGCTTGGCCGGGACAGGAGGGACCGGGGAGCTGTTTTTT. It translates to CASSLAGTGGTGELFF.

V usage is TRBV21-1 and J usage is TRBJ2-5; no check of the table's D call, TRBD1, against the DNA was made. TRBV21-1 is labeled a pseudogene. This CDR3 has 17 residues. CDR3 residues: CASSPQPTGQFRETQYF. The CDR3 bases are TGTGCCAGCAGCCCCCAACCCACGGGACAATTCCGGGAGACCCAGTACTTC.

The chain recombines TRBV7-3 with TRBJ2-7; D possibly corresponds to TRBD1 (6 bases). This CDR3 comprises 15 residues. Between the trimmed V and J ends, which lost 1 base and 4 bases, there was a span of 14 bases. Germline V gene sequence: CDR1 SGHTA, CDR2 FQGTGA. The CDR3 DNA reads TGTGCCAGCAGCTTAATGCAGGGGCAGGGGTACGAGCAGTACTTC. As protein: CASSLMQGQGYEQYF.

The rearrangement links TRBV9 to TRBJ2-3; 10 nucleotides line up with TRBD2. The germline CDR1 and CDR2 sequences are SGDLS and YYNGEE. Trimming at V came to 2 bases and at J to 3 bases, leaving 6 bases not matched to a gene. This CDR3 contains 16 residues. CDR3 coding DNA: TGTGCCAGCAGCGTGCTAGCGGGAGTTGTTACAGATACGCAGTATTTT. It encodes CASSVLAGVVTDTQYF.

This clone was seen more than once but under ten times. The CDR3 DNA follows: TGTGCCAGCAGTGAAGTGGCGGTATACACTGAAGCTTTCTTT. It translates to CASSEVAVYTEAFF. The chain is built from TRBV6-1 and TRBJ1-1; D gene uncertain. Trimming took off 1 base at V and 3 bases at J, with 9 bases between the two ends. The CDR3 is 14 amino acids. Per the germline V gene, CDR1 is MNHNS and CDR2 is SASEGT.

The chain uses TRBV18 and TRBJ2-2, with TRBD2 matching 7 bases. Germline-derived CDR1 and CDR2 are KGHSH and LQKENI. This CDR3 region has 16 residues. With V trimmed by 3 bases and J by 0 bases, 4 bases remained unmatched. CDR3 loop: CASSPAGVTNTGELFF. The CDR3 bases are TGTGCCAGCTCACCGGCGGGGGTCACGAACACCGGGGAGCTGTTTTTT.

This chain links TRBV27 with TRBJ1-1; no clear D gene. Germline CDR1 reads MNHEY; CDR2 reads SMNVEV (reference sequence). V lost 6 bases and J 0 bases, leaving 14 bases between the germline ends. This CDR3 spans 15 amino acids. The CDR3 DNA is TGTGCCAGCAGCGCCCGTACACAATTGAACACTGAAGCTTTCTTT. It codes for CASSARTQLNTEAFF.

The V call is TRBV28, the J call TRBJ1-6; D is unresolved. The CDR3 is 14 amino acids. Germline V gives CDR1 MDHEN, CDR2 SYDVKM. Deletions cut 2 bases from V and 4 bases from J, with 6 bases between. CDR3 residues: CASSLRQYNSPLHF. The CDR3 coding sequence is TGTGCCAGCAGTTTACGTCAGTATAATTCACCCCTCCACTTT.

This chain links TRBV10-3 with TRBJ2-3; possible D gene TRBD2, 5 bases. CDR1 and CDR2 (germline): ENHRY, SYGVKD. V was pared by 4 bases and J by 6 bases, with 14 bases between. The CDR3 totals 14 residues. In nucleotides, the CDR3 is TGTGCCATCAGTGTCCGAGGGCCGCCGGATACGCAGTATTTT. Protein product: CAISVRGPPDTQYF.

This chain connects TRBV7-9 to TRBJ1-3, with a tentative D call TRBD1 (6 bases). CDR1 SEHNR and CDR2 FQNEAQ come from the germline V gene (reference sequence). The V end lost 4 bases, the J end lost 0 bases, and 16 bases lay between the germline ends. The CDR3 covers 17 residues. The CDR3 DNA reads TGTGCCAGCAGCTCTCCCCGGGACACGGCCTCTGGAAACACCATATATTTT. This gives the protein CASSSPRDTASGNTIYF. The entire variable domain, with the rest obtained from reference TRBV7-9 and TRBJ1-3, is as follows: DTGVSQNPRHKITKRGQNVTFRCDPISEHNRLYWYRQTLGQGPEFLTYFQNEAQLEKSRLLSDRFSAERPKGSFSTLEIQRTEQGDSAMYLCASSSPRDTASGNTIYFGEGSWLTVV.

The J gene is TRBJ1-1, the V gene TRBV5-1; D remains ambiguous. Germline values: CDR1 SGHRS, CDR2 YFSETQ. V lost 4 bases and J lost 1, with 8 bases in between. This CDR3 is built from 13 residues. The CDR3 DNA reads as TGCGCCAGCAGCGGCACCAAGAACACTGAAGCTTTCTTT. Protein: CASSGTKNTEAFF.

V gene TRBV7-6 combines with J gene TRBJ2-1; maybe TRBD2 (6 bases). Trimming took 2 bases from V and 8 from J, leaving 16 bases between them. Per germline, CDR1 SGHVS and CDR2 FNYEAQ. The length of the CDR3 is 15 residues. The CDR3 DNA is TGTGCCAGCAGCTTATATTCCGGGAGTGTCGATGAGCAGTTCTTC. It codes for CASSLYSGSVDEQFF.

This clone was seen only a few times. The V gene is TRBV29-1, the J gene TRBJ1-1, with 7 bases that match TRBD1. CDR1 and CDR2 from the germline V gene are SQVTM and ANQGSEA. This CDR3 contains 14 residues. Unmatched junction bases numbered 13, after V lost 2 bases and J lost 10 bases. CDR3: CSVERPDRPQGAFF. As DNA, the CDR3 is TGCAGCGTTGAAAGGCCGGACAGGCCGCAGGGAGCTTTCTTT. Full variable domain (outside the CDR3, taken from reference TRBV29-1 and TRBJ1-1): SAVISQKPSRDICQRGTSLTIQCQVDSQVTMMFWYRQQPGQSLTLIATANQGSEATYESGFVIDKFPISRPNLTFSTLTVSNMSPEDSSIYLCSVERPDRPQGAFFGQGTRLTVV.

The rearrangement links TRBV2 to TRBJ2-3; TRBD2 aligns across 8 bases. With 7 bases clipped from V and 1 base from J, the junction kept 7 bases outside the gene matches. Germline V lookup: CDR1 SNHLY, CDR2 FYNNEI. The length of the CDR3 is 15 residues. The CDR3 loop is CASKRLAGRTDTQYF. The CDR3, as DNA: TGTGCCAGCAAACGGCTAGCGGGCCGCACAGATACGCAGTATTTT. Full variable domain (missing parts from reference TRBV2 and TRBJ2-3): EPEVTQTPSHQVTQMGQEVILRCVPISNHLYFYWYRQILGQKVEFLVSFYNNEISEKSEIFDDQFSVERPDGSNFTLKIRSTKLEDSAMYFCASKRLAGRTDTQYFGPGTRLTVL.

The rearrangement joins TRBV3-1 (or the pseudogene TRBV3-2) to TRBJ1-4; D might be TRBD1 (6 bases). CDR1 is LGHDT, CDR2 YNNKEL, per germline (reference sequence). This CDR3 is built from 16 residues. The V end was cut by 4 bases, the J end by 0 bases, with 12 bases between. CDR3 coding DNA: TGTGCCAGCAGCCCAAGGACAGCTCCAACTAATGAAAAACTGTTTTTT. This sequence encodes CASSPRTAPTNEKLFF.

The chain couples TRBV11-3 to TRBJ2-5; 7 bases map to TRBD2. Germline V gene lookup returns CDR1 SGHNT and CDR2 YENEEA. The CDR3 runs to 15 residues. J was trimmed by 2 bases and V by 7 bases; bases with no gene match: 10. CDR3 residues: CASKEGREYQETQYF. DNA for the CDR3: TGTGCCAGCAAAGAGGGGCGGGAGTATCAAGAGACCCAGTACTTC. The full variable domain, in which reference TRBV11-3 and TRBJ2-5 provide the parts outside the CDR3, is EAGVVQSPRYKIIEKKQPVAFWCNPISGHNTLYWYLQNLGQGPELLIRYENEEAVDDSQLPKDRFSAERLKGVDSTLKIQPAELGDSAVYLCASKEGREYQETQYFGPGTRLLVL.

V is TRBV28 and J is TRBJ2-5, with 7 bases aligning to TRBD2. Germline trimming cut 6 bases from V and 3 bases from J; bases unmatched to any gene: 10. Germline V gene sequence: CDR1 MDHEN, CDR2 SYDVKM. This CDR3 is 15 amino acids long. CDR3 bases: TGTGCCAGCAGCCCCATAGGGGCGGGAGAAGAGACCCAGTACTTC. It is translated as CASSPIGAGEETQYF.

The chain uses TRBV5-4 and TRBJ2-4, with TRBD2 matching 7 bases. CDR1 and CDR2 from the germline V gene are SGHNT and YYREEE (reference sequence). V gave up 4 bases and J gave up 9 bases; unmatched junction bases: 10. CDR3 size: 14 residues. DNA of the CDR3: TGTGCCAGCAGCGTGGGGACTACACCCAGCATTCAGTACTTC. Translation: CASSVGTTPSIQYF.

J is TRBJ1-5 and V is TRBV7-9, with D possibly matching TRBD1 (6 bases). Trimming cost V 2 bases and J 5 bases, with 10 bases left between them. CDR1 and CDR2 (germline): SEHNR, FQNEAQ (reference sequence). This CDR3 comprises 14 residues. The CDR3 nucleotides are TGTGCCAGCAGCTTAAGTGGGGGCGATCAGCCCCAGCATTTT. This codes for CASSLSGGDQPQHF.